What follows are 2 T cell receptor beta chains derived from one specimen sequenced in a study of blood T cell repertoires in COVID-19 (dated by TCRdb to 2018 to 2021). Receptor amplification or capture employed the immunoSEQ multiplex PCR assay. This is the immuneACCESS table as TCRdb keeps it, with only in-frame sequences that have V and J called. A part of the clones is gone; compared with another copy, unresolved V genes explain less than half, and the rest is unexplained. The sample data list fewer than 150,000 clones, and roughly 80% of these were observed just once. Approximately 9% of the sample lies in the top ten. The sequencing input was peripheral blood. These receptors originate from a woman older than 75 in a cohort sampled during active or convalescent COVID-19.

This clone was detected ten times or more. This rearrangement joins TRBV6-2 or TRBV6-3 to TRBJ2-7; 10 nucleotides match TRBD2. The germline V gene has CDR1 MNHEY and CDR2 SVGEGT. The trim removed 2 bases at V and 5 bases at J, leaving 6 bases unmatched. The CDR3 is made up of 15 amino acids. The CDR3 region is CASSYESSGGHEQYV. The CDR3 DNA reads TGTGCCAGCAGTTACGAGTCTAGCGGGGGACACGAGCAGTACGTC.

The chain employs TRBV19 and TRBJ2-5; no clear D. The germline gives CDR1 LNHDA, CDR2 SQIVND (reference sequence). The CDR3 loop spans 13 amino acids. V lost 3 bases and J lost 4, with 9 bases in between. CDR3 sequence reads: CASSMRYRETQYF. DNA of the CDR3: TGTGCCAGTAGTATGAGGTATAGAGAGACCCAGTACTTC.